The source of this TCR beta chain is a study of early T cells in non-severe SARS-CoV-2 infection (dated by TCRdb to the early 2020s). Concerning the study at large: Because TCR sequencing was done on bulk RNA from unsorted whole blood, the alpha and beta chains could not be paired.

Findings and caveats that apply to the study as a whole: Matching against VDJdb was skewed toward anti-spike CD8 responses, likely underestimated virus-specific expansions, and missed private and CD4 specificities.

A case-control design nested within a healthcare worker cohort in London, UK, was used, with weekly nasopharyngeal swab PCR tests and blood sampling performed. Healthcare workers were recruited between 23 and 31 March 2020, during the week of the UK lockdown, and were followed weekly for up to roughly 16 weeks. V is cut by 4 bases and J by 0 bases, and the space between the germline ends is 10 bases. There are 14 amino acids in the CDR3, from cysteine to phenylalanine inclusive. Only the CDR3 portion is preserved as DNA: 42 bases, with reading frame beginning at the first base. The germline V gene (reference sequence) provides CDR1 MNHEY and CDR2 SMNVEV. The library was prepared using 5' RACE. Data came from a NextSeq 500. To correct for sequencing error and PCR bias, the TCR library protocol tagged individual cDNA molecules with unique molecular identifiers. Sequencing covered both TCR alpha and beta chains, and within each sample the abundances of alpha and beta sequences were tightly co-correlated. As for the original processing: Decombinator V4 was used to annotate TCR sequences for V gene, J gene and CDR3. TCRs were defined as expanded if a significant change between any two time points was detected under a Poisson model with p below 0.0001. TCR abundances were normalised to the total number of TCRs sequenced per sample and were expressed as counts per million. MAIT TCRs were defined by TRAV1-2 paired with TRAJ12, TRAJ20 or TRAJ33, and iNKT TCRs by TRAV10 paired with TRAJ18. VDJdb, accessed 1 November 2021, was searched for CMV, EBV and SARS-CoV-2 annotated TCRs, with TCRs annotated for multiple antigens excluded. TCRdb reanalyzed the raw reads on its own, using fastp at Q25 for trimming and MiXCR for clone calling, and kept in-frame beta chains. CDR3 protein duplicates are merged, each entry listing the most common genes and DNA. The V and J calls shown here were made by TCRdb, not taken from the authors' results. The sample contains tens of thousands of distinct CDR3 sequences, more than 10% of them found a single time. Around 2.6% of the sample is in the top ten clones.

Turning to this clonotype: There is no known antigen for this receptor. No base quality information exists; no much larger clone differs at one position.

Recombination joined TRBV27 with TRBJ2-7; the D gene is possibly TRBD1, with 5 bases matching. This TCR was recovered from an adult who was a healthcare worker with PCR-confirmed SARS-CoV-2 infection or an uninfected control (not recorded which). This specimen consisted of whole blood, obtained at baseline. The CDR3 region has the sequence CASSSGSNSYEQYF. The DNA reads as follows: TGTGCCAGCAGTTCAGGGTCTAACTCCTACGAGCAGTACTTC.